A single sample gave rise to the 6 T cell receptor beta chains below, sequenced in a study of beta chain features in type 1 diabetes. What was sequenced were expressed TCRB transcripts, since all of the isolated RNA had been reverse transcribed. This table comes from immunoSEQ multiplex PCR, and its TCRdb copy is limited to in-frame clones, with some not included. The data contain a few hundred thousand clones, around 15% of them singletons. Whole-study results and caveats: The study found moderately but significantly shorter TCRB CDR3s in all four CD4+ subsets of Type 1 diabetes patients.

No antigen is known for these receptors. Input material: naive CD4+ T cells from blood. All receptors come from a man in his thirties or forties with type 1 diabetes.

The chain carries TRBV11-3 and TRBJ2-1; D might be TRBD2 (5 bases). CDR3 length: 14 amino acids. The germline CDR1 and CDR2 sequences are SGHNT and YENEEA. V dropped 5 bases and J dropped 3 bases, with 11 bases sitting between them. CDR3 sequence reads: CASSPREGYNEQFF. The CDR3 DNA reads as TGTGCCAGCAGCCCACGGGAAGGCTACAATGAGCAGTTCTTC.

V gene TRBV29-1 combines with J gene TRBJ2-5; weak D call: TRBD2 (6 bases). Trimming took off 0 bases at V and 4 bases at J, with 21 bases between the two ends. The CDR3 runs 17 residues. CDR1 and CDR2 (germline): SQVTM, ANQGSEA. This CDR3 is CSVEDRRRAIPRETQYF. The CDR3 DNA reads TGCAGCGTTGAAGATCGAAGGAGGGCCATTCCGCGAGAGACCCAGTACTTC.

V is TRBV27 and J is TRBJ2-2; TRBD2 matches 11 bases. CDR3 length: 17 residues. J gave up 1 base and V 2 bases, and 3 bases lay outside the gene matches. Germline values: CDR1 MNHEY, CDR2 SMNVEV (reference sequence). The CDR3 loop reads CASSLEGLAGNTGELFF. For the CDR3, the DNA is TGTGCCAGCAGTTTAGAAGGACTAGCGGGGAACACCGGGGAGCTGTTTTTT.

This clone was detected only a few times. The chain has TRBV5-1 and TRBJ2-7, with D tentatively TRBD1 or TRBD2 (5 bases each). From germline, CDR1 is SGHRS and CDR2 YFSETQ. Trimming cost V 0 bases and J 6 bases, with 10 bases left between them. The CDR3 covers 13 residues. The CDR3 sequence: CASSLVEGREQYF. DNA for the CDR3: TGCGCCAGCAGCTTGGTCGAGGGGCGCGAGCAGTACTTC.

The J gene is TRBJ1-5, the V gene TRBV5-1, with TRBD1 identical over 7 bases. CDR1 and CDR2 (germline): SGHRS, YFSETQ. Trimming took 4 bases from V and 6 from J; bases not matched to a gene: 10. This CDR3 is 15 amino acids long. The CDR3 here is CASSEQGSVGQPQHF. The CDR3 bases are TGCGCCAGCAGCGAACAGGGGTCCGTCGGTCAGCCCCAGCATTTT.

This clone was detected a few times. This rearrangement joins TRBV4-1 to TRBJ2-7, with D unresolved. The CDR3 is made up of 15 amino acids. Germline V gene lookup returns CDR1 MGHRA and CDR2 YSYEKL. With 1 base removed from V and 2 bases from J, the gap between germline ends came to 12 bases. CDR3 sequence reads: CASSQARSRTYEQYF. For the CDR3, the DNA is TGCGCCAGCAGCCAAGCTCGCAGCCGAACCTACGAGCAGTACTTC.